Sequencing of this T cell receptor beta chain was carried out in a study of glioma-infiltrating T cells. General study results and limits: Above-expected tissue-blood divergence occurred in all gliomas, most in low-grade ones. Tissue and blood shared very few CDR3 sequences.

TCR alpha and beta CDR3 regions were amplified from RNA using iRepertoire nested multiplex PCR. For one-step reverse transcription and amplification, 100-400 ng of tissue mRNA or PBMC total RNA was used. TCRdb re-derived calls from the multiplex PCR reads in MiXCR, one entry per CDR3 protein. The sample lists about 3,900 distinct CDR3 sequences, less than 40% occurring once. The trim removed 6 bases at V and 4 bases at J, leaving 6 bases unmatched. Per germline, CDR1 SQVTM and CDR2 ANQGSEA. This CDR3 is 13 amino acids long. This clonotype was counted at least ten times. Its antigen is currently unknown.

Input material: glioma tissue, nonneoplastic brain tissue, or PBMCs (not recorded which). This TCR derives from a human donor with low-grade glioma or glioblastoma, undergoing nonglioma brain surgery, or in good health (not recorded which). The gene calls are TRBV29-1 and TRBJ2-1; 7 bases are a match to TRBD2. The CDR3 DNA is TGCAGCGTGTGGGGAGGGGATTACAATGAGCAGTTCTTC. Protein: CSVWGGDYNEQFF.